The clone carrying this T cell receptor (beta chain) was counted only a few times. These data belong to a study of beta chain features in type 1 diabetes. Expressed TCRB transcripts were sequenced because the isolated RNA had all been reverse transcribed beforehand. The protocol was immunoSEQ multiplex PCR, while the TCRdb copy is restricted to in-frame clones and leaves out a portion. The table has 400,000 to 450,000 clones, approximately 15% seen once. Germline CDR1 SQVTM, CDR2 ANQGSEA. The junction had 14 bases not matched to a gene; V was cut back by 6 bases and J by 4 bases. The CDR3 runs 16 residues.

The chain carries TRBV29-1 and TRBJ2-1, with 8 bases that match TRBD2. This receptor was obtained from a young man in good health. Sequenced input: naive CD4+ T cells from blood. In nucleotides, the CDR3 is TGCAGCGTCCGCCGCGGTAGCGGGGACGATTACAATGAGCAGTTCTTC. Encoded protein: CSVRRGSGDDYNEQFF.